Listed here is a single T cell receptor beta chain. The antigen is unknown. The sample holds other DNA sequences that translate to the same CDR3. What was sequenced were expressed TCRB transcripts, since all of the isolated RNA had been reverse transcribed. An average of approximately 3.6 million reads was obtained for naive, central memory and regulatory T cell samples. Generated by immunoSEQ multiplex PCR, the TCRdb table keeps only in-frame clones and is missing some. The table lists hundreds of thousands of clones, more than 13% of them singletons. The data stem from a study of beta chain features in type 1 diabetes. Findings of the study overall: TCRB CDR3 length was moderately but significantly reduced in all four CD4+ subsets of Type 1 diabetes patients. Any HLA-type effect on TCRB rearrangement remained unresolved here.

Sequencing input: naive CD4+ T cells from blood. The source is a man aged 30 to 39 with type 1 diabetes.

The CDR3 sequence is CASSVQGQETQYF. The CDR3 coding sequence is TGTGCCAGCAGTGTTCAGGGGCAAGAGACCCAGTACTTC. This chain uses TRBV2 with TRBJ2-5, with TRBD1 as a possible D gene (6 bases). The ends were cut back, 4 bases at V and 2 bases at J, with 8 bases in the middle. CDR1 and CDR2 (germline): SNHLY, FYNNEI. There are 13 residues in the CDR3.